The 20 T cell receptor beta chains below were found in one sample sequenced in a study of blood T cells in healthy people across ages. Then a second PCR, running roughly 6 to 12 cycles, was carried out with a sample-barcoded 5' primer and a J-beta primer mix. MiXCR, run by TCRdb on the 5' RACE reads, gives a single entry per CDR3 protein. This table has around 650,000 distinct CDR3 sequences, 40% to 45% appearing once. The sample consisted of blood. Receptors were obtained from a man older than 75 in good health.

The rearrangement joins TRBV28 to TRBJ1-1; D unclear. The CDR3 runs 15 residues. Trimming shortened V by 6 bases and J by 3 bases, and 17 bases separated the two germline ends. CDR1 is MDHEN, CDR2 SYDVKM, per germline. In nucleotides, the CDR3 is TGTGCCAGCAGCCCCCCCGACACCCCGGACACTGAAGCTTTCTTT. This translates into CASSPPDTPDTEAFF.

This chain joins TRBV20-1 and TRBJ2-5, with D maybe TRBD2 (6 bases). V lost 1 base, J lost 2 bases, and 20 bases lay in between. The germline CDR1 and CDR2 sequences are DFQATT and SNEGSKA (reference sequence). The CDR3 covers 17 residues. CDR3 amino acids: CSARVSTNLASQETQYF. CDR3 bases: TGCAGTGCTAGAGTATCTACTAATCTAGCGTCTCAAGAGACCCAGTACTTC.

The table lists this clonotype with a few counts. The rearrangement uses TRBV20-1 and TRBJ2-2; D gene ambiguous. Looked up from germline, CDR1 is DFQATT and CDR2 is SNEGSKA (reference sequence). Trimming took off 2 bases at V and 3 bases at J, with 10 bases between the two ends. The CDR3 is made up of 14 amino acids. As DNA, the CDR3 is TGCAGTGCTAGACCACGCCGGGACACCGGGGAGCTGTTTTTT. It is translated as CSARPRRDTGELFF.

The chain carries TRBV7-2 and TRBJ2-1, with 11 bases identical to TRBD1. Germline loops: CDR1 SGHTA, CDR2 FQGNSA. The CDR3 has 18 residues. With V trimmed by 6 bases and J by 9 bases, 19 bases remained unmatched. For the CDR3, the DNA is TGTGCCAGCAGTCGATCCGGGACAGGGGGTCTTTTAAACGGTGAGCAGTTCTTC. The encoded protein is CASSRSGTGGLLNGEQFF.

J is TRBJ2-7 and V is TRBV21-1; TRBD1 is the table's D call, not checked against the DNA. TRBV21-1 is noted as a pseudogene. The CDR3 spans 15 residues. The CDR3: CASSLRGAGGYEQYF. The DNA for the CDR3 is TGTGCCAGCAGTTTAAGAGGGGCAGGGGGGTACGAGCAGTACTTC.

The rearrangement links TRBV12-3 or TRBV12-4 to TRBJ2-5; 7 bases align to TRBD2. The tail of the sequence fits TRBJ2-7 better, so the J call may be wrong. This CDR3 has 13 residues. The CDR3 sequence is CASSLSGGLEQYF. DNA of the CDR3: TGTGCCAGCAGTTTATCGGGGGGTCTCGAGCAGTACTTC.

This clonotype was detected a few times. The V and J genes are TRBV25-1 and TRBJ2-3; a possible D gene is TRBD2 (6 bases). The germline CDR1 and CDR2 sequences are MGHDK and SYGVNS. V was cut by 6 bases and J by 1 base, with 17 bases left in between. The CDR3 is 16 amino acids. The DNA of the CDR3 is TGTGCCAGCAGACCATCAGGGACTGTTGGCACAGATACGCAGTATTTT. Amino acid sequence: CASRPSGTVGTDTQYF.

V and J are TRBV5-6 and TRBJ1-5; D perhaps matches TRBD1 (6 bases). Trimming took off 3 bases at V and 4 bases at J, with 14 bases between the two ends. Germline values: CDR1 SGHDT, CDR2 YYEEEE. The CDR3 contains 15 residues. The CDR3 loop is CASSYYTGSNQPQHF. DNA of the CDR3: TGTGCCAGCAGCTACTATACAGGGAGTAATCAGCCCCAGCATTTT.

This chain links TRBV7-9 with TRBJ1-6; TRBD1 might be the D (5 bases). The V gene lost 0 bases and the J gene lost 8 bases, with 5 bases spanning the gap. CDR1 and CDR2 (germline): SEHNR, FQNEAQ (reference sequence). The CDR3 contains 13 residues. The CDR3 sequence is CASSLAGDSPLHF. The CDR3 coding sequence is TGTGCCAGCAGCTTAGCGGGGGATTCACCCCTCCACTTT.

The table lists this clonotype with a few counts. The CDR3: CASSLGTEVYEQYF. Here the CDR3 DNA reads TGTGCCAGCAGCTTAGGGACGGAGGTCTACGAGCAGTACTTC. The rearrangement joins TRBV7-9 to TRBJ2-7, with a possible D match to TRBD2 (5 bases). The V end lost 1 base, the J end lost 3 bases, and 10 bases lay between the germline ends. This CDR3 has 14 amino acids. Germline loops: CDR1 SEHNR, CDR2 FQNEAQ (reference sequence).

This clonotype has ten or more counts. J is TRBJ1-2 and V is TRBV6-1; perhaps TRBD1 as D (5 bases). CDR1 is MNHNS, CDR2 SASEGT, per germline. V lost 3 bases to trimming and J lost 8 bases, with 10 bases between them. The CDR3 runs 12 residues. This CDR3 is CASSDGGVGYTF. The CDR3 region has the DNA TGTGCCAGCAGTGATGGAGGGGTCGGCTACACCTTC.

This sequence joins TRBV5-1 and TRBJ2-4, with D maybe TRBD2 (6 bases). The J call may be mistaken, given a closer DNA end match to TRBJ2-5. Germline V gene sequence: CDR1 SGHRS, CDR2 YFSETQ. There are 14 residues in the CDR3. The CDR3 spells CASSYRLEQETQYF. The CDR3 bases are TGCGCCAGCAGCTATAGACTAGAACAAGAGACCCAGTACTTC.

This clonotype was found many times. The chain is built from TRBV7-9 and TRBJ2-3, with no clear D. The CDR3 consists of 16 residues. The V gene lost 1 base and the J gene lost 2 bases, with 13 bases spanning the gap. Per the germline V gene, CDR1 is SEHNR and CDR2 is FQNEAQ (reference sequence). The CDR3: CASSLGERTYTDTQYF. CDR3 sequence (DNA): TGTGCCAGCAGCTTAGGAGAACGGACCTACACAGATACGCAGTATTTT. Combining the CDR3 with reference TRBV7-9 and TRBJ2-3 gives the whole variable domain DTGVSQNPRHKITKRGQNVTFRCDPISEHNRLYWYRQTLGQGPEFLTYFQNEAQLEKSRLLSDRFSAERPKGSFSTLEIQRTEQGDSAMYLCASSLGERTYTDTQYFGPGTRLTVL.

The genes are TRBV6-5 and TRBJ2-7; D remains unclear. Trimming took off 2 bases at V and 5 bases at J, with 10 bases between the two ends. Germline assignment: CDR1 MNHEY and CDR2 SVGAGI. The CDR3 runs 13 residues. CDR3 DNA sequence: TGTGCCAGCAGTTACCCGGGCGTGGACGAGCAGTACTTC. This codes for CASSYPGVDEQYF.

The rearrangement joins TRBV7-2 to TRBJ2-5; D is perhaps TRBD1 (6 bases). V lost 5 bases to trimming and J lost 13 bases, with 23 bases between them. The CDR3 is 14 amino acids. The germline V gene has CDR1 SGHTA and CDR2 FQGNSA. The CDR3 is CASSGQLTSHERYF. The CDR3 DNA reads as TGTGCCAGCAGCGGACAGTTAACCTCCCACGAGCGGTACTTC.

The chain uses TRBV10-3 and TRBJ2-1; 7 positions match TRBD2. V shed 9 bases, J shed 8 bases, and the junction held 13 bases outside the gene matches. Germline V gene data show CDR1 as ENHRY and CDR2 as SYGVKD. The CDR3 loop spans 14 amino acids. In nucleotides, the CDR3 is TGTGCCATTGCCTTGGCGGGAGATTTAGATGAGCAGTTCTTC. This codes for CAIALAGDLDEQFF.

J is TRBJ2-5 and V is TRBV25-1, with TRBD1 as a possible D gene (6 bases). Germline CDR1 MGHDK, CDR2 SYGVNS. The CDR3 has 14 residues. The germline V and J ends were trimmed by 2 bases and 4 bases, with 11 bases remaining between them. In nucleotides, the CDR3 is TGTGCCAGCAGTGAAGGGGGCAGGGGAGAGACCCAGTACTTC. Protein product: CASSEGGRGETQYF.

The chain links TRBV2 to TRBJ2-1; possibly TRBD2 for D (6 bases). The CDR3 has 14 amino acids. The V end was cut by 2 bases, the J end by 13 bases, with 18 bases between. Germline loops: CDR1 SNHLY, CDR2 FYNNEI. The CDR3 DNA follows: TGTGCCAGCAGTGAAAGAAGTGGAGGGCAGGGCCAGTTCTTC. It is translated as CASSERSGGQGQFF. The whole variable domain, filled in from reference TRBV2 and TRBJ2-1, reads EPEVTQTPSHQVTQMGQEVILRCVPISNHLYFYWYRQILGQKVEFLVSFYNNEISEKSEIFDDQFSVERPDGSNFTLKIRSTKLEDSAMYFCASSERSGGQGQFFGPGTRLTVL.

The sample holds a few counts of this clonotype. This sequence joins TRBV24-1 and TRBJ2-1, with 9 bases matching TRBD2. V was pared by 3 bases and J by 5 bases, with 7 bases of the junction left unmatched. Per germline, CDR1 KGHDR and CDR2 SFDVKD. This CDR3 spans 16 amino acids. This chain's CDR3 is CATSDPAGGPHNEQFF. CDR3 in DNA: TGTGCCACCAGTGATCCCGCGGGAGGGCCCCACAATGAGCAGTTCTTC.

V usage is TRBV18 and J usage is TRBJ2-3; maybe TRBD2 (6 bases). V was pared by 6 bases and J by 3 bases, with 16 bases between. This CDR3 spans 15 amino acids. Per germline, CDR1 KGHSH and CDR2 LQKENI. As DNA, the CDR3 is TGTGCCAGCTCTCCCGCGGAGGGACGAACAGATACGCAGTATTTT. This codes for CASSPAEGRTDTQYF. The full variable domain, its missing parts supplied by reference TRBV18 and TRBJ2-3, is NAGVMQNPRHLVRRRGQEARLRCSPMKGHSHVYWYRQLPEEGLKFMVYLQKENIIDESGMPKERFSAEFPKEGPSILRIQQVVRGDSAAYFCASSPAEGRTDTQYFGPGTRLTVL.